A single sample is the source of the 8 T cell receptor beta chains below, sequenced in a study of T cell responses to AZD1222 COVID-19 vaccine. Some clones are missing from TCRdb's copy, which holds only in-frame ones; the method was immunoSEQ multiplex PCR. The data show about 110,000 clones, around 84% seen once. Here the sequenced sample was peripheral blood, taken on day 0 of AZD1222 vaccination. Source of these receptors: an adult in good health.

The J gene is TRBJ1-5, the V gene TRBV28; possible D gene TRBD1, 5 bases. Trimming cost V 6 bases and J 9 bases, with 24 bases left between them. The germline CDR1 and CDR2 sequences are MDHEN and SYDVKM. The CDR3 length is 16 residues. The CDR3 is CASRAAREPPNGPQHF. CDR3 nucleotides: TGTGCCAGCAGGGCGGCCAGGGAACCCCCCAATGGGCCCCAGCATTTT.

The rearrangement links TRBV21-1 to TRBJ1-1. TRBV21-1 is recorded as a pseudogene. This CDR3 has 15 amino acids. CDR3 loop: CASSLKGRGRTEAFF. The CDR3 DNA reads TGTGCCAGCAGCCTCAAAGGGCGGGGTAGGACTGAAGCTTTCTTT.

The J gene is TRBJ1-1, the V gene TRBV27, with D unclear. Germline V lookup: CDR1 MNHEY, CDR2 SMNVEV (reference sequence). CDR3 length: 11 residues. The CDR3 loop reads CGVAGDTEAFF. In DNA, the CDR3 is TGTGGTGTCGCCGGGGACACTGAAGCTTTCTTT.

The genes are TRBV29-1 and TRBJ2-7, with a tentative D call TRBD1 (6 bases). The CDR3 has 11 residues. V lost 6 bases to trimming and J lost 3 bases, with 9 bases between them. Germline V gene lookup returns CDR1 SQVTM and CDR2 ANQGSEA. The CDR3 DNA reads as TGCAGCGTGGGGGACAACTACGAGCAGTACTTC. Protein sequence: CSVGDNYEQYF.

The rearrangement links TRBV2 to TRBJ2-5; the D gene could be TRBD1 or TRBD2 (6 bases each). Germline V gene sequence: CDR1 SNHLY, CDR2 FYNNEI. The CDR3 totals 16 residues. Trimming pared 3 bases from V and 4 bases from J, leaving 18 bases between. CDR3 loop: CASSDGQSGGPETQYF. The CDR3 nucleotides read TGTGCCAGCAGTGACGGGCAGTCTGGGGGGCCAGAGACCCAGTACTTC.

J is TRBJ1-1 and V is TRBV12-3 or TRBV12-4; D unresolved. V gave up 6 bases and J gave up 6 bases, with 11 bases separating them. The CDR3 covers 12 residues. This CDR3 reads CASSPWKSEAFF. In DNA, the CDR3 is TGTGCCAGCAGCCCCTGGAAGTCTGAAGCTTTCTTT.

This chain uses TRBV4-1 with TRBJ1-5; 7 bases agree with TRBD1. The CDR3 length is 15 residues. V shed 4 bases and J 7 bases; nucleotides not matched to a gene: 10. CDR1 is MGHRA, CDR2 YSYEKL, per germline. CDR3 nucleotides: TGCGCCAGCAGCCTCTATTGGGACAGACTGCAGCCCCAGCATTTT. Its translation: CASSLYWDRLQPQHF.

V gene TRBV28 combines with J gene TRBJ1-5; 7 positions agree with TRBD1. Per the germline V gene, CDR1 is MDHEN and CDR2 is SYDVKM. Unmatched junction bases numbered 8, after V lost 4 bases and J lost 5 bases. The CDR3 loop spans 15 amino acids. CDR3 protein: CASSSGTEGYQPQHF. In nucleotides, the CDR3 is TGTGCCAGCAGTTCCGGGACAGAGGGTTATCAGCCCCAGCATTTT.